The 8 T cell receptor beta chains in this list originate from one sample, sequenced in a study of CD4 T cells in relation to SARS-CoV-2 and coronaviruses. Some clones are missing from TCRdb's copy, which holds only in-frame ones; the method was immunoSEQ multiplex PCR. The data contain approximately 40,000 clones, about 80% of them singletons. The antigens for these receptors are not known. What was sequenced was memory CD4+ T cells from PBMCs, cultured in vitro. These receptors were taken from an adult with COVID-19.

The chain is built from TRBV6-5 and TRBJ2-3; D is undetermined. Germline V gene data show CDR1 as MNHEY and CDR2 as SVGAGI. The CDR3 covers 11 residues. Trimming took off 4 bases at V and 4 bases at J, with 3 bases between the two ends. The CDR3 loop is CASSFSDTQYF. CDR3 DNA sequence: TGTGCCAGCAGTTTTTCAGATACGCAGTATTTT.

Comments on this clone: Other DNA sequences in the same sample also yield this CDR3. V usage is TRBV7-3 and J usage is TRBJ2-3; 10 bases map to TRBD2. V was pared by 5 bases and J by 1 base, with 3 bases of the junction left unmatched. Germline loops: CDR1 SGHTA, CDR2 FQGTGA. This CDR3 is 15 amino acids long. CDR3 in amino acids: CASSLAGVRTDTQYF. The CDR3 DNA reads as TGTGCCAGCAGCCTAGCGGGAGTTCGCACAGATACGCAGTATTTT. Using reference TRBV7-3 and TRBJ2-3 for the parts outside the CDR3, the full variable domain is GAGVSQTPSNKVTEKGKYVELRCDPISGHTALYWYRQSLGQGPEFLIYFQGTGAADDSGLPNDRFFAVRPEGSVSTLKIQRTERGDSAVYLCASSLAGVRTDTQYFGPGTRLTVL.

The chain has TRBV5-1 and TRBJ2-5; D is possibly TRBD2 (5 bases). V was trimmed by 4 bases and J by 10 bases, leaving 23 bases between them. From germline, CDR1 is SGHRS and CDR2 YFSETQ. The CDR3 is 15 residues long. DNA of the CDR3: TGCGCCAGCAGCCAATCACGGACGGGGAAAGAGGACCAGTACTTC. It is translated as CASSQSRTGKEDQYF.

The rearrangement links TRBV10-3 to TRBJ1-1; D is unresolved. CDR1 is ENHRY and CDR2 is SYGVKD in the germline V gene. V shed 5 bases and J shed 0 bases, with 16 bases lying between them. The length of the CDR3 is 16 residues. Written as DNA, the CDR3 is TGTGCCATCAGTTCCCAATCCACGACTCTGAACACTGAAGCTTTCTTT. Amino acids: CAISSQSTTLNTEAFF.

The gene calls are TRBV24-1 and TRBJ2-1; unclear D gene. The CDR3 loop spans 14 amino acids. Per germline, CDR1 KGHDR and CDR2 SFDVKD. Deletions cut 3 bases from V and 4 bases from J, with 9 bases between. The DNA for the CDR3 is TGTGCCACCAGTGATCCTCCCCCATACAATGAGCAGTTCTTC. It is translated as CATSDPPPYNEQFF.

The chain is built from TRBV29-1 and TRBJ2-7, with a weak D call TRBD2 (5 bases). The CDR3 is 13 amino acids. Germline CDR1 SQVTM, CDR2 ANQGSEA. V was shortened by 4 bases and J by 2 bases, with 12 bases between the two germline ends. CDR3 sequence reads: CSVVVRGTYEQYF. For the CDR3, the DNA is TGCAGCGTTGTGGTTCGAGGGACCTACGAGCAGTACTTC.

This chain uses TRBV9 with TRBJ1-2; D might be TRBD1 (5 bases). Germline V CDR1 and CDR2: SGDLS, YYNGEE. Trimming took 2 bases from V and 1 from J, leaving 6 bases between them. The CDR3 totals 13 residues. For the CDR3, the DNA is TGTGCCAGCAGCGTTGACAGTAACTATGGCTACACCTTC. This encodes CASSVDSNYGYTF.

In its sample, this clone was seen a few times. The chain uses TRBV6-2 or TRBV6-3 and TRBJ2-7, with TRBD1 as a possible D gene (5 bases). Germline assignment: CDR1 MNHEY and CDR2 SVGEGT. The CDR3 has 15 amino acids. V lost 0 bases to trimming and J lost 5 bases, with 14 bases between them. CDR3 loop: CASSYSTAGSNEQYF. The DNA for the CDR3 is TGTGCCAGCAGTTACTCCACGGCAGGGTCGAACGAGCAGTACTTC.